These 21 T cell receptor beta chains were sequenced from one sample in a study of blood T cell repertoires in COVID-19 (dated by TCRdb to 2019 to 2021). The method was the immunoSEQ multiplex PCR assay. TCRdb holds this immuneACCESS table with in-frame rearrangements only. Some clones are missing; in checked studies, unresolved V genes explain under half, and the rest has no known cause. Across this sample there are roughly 200,000 clones, with about nine tenths seen only once. Jointly, the top ten make up roughly 7.1% of the sample. Sequencing was carried out using PBMCs or T cells enriched from blood (not recorded which). All receptors derive from a man aged 25 to 45 in a cohort exposed to, infected with or recovered from COVID-19 (not recorded which).

The chain joins TRBV6-6 to TRBJ1-2; 7 nucleotides line up with TRBD1. With 6 bases clipped from V and 0 bases from J, the junction kept 7 bases outside the gene matches. There are 15 residues in the CDR3. The germline V gene encodes CDR1 MNHNY and CDR2 SVGAGI (reference sequence). Here the CDR3 reads CASRSAGTANYGYTF. The CDR3 DNA reads as TGTGCCAGCAGATCCGCCGGGACAGCTAACTATGGCTACACCTTC.

The chain has TRBV9 and TRBJ1-1, with D possibly matching TRBD1 (5 bases). V lost 4 bases to trimming and J lost 0 bases, with 25 bases between them. The germline V gene encodes CDR1 SGDLS and CDR2 YYNGEE. This CDR3 is built from 19 residues. This chain's CDR3 is CASSTKRRTNPLVNTEAFF. CDR3 in DNA: TGTGCCAGCAGCACTAAGAGGCGGACAAATCCTCTCGTGAACACTGAAGCTTTCTTT.

The chain employs TRBV3-1 (or the pseudogene TRBV3-2) and TRBJ1-6; TRBD1 is a possible D gene (5 bases). Deletions cut 6 bases from V and 0 bases from J, with 18 bases between. CDR3 length equals 18 residues. CDR1 is LGHDT, CDR2 YNNKEL, per germline (reference sequence). CDR3 in DNA: TGTGCCAGCAGTAGAGGCAGCAGGGCCAACTCCTATAATTCACCCCTCCACTTT. As protein: CASSRGSRANSYNSPLHF.

Details on this clone: A read error may produce the germline difference seen at one junction end. The chain couples TRBV28 to TRBJ1-2, with 7 bases aligning to TRBD1. Germline loops: CDR1 MDHEN, CDR2 SYDVKM. This CDR3 spans 17 amino acids. In DNA, the CDR3 is TGTGCCAGCAGTTTAGACAGGGATACGTCACCTAAGTATGGCTACACCTTC. Residues: CASSLDRDTSPKYGYTF.

The chain couples TRBV7-9 to TRBJ2-1; 13 bases are shared with TRBD2. Trimming at V came to 1 base and at J to 4 bases, leaving 7 bases not matched to a gene. The CDR3 runs to 18 residues. Germline values: CDR1 SEHNR, CDR2 FQNEAQ (reference sequence). In nucleotides, the CDR3 is TGTGCCAGCAGCTTAGAAATGCCGGGACTAGCGGGATACAATGAGCAGTTCTTC. It encodes CASSLEMPGLAGYNEQFF.

The chain employs TRBV4-1 and TRBJ1-2; TRBD1 agrees at 8 bases. The CDR3 is 18 amino acids. Per the germline V gene, CDR1 is MGHRA and CDR2 is YSYEKL. V lost 3 bases, J lost 3 bases, and 15 bases stayed unmatched. The CDR3 bases are TGCGCCAGCAGCCAGATGGGGGCAGGGGGCAGGGGGGACTATGGCTACACCTTC. Its protein is CASSQMGAGGRGDYGYTF.

The genes are TRBV9 and TRBJ2-5; 8 nucleotides line up with TRBD1. The CDR3 is 15 residues long. Germline V gene data show CDR1 as SGDLS and CDR2 as YYNGEE. Trimming cost V 4 bases and J 0 bases; bases outside gene matches: 5. CDR3 in amino acids: CASSPWTGNQETQYF. DNA of the CDR3: TGTGCCAGCAGCCCGTGGACAGGGAACCAAGAGACCCAGTACTTC.

The chain combines TRBV25-1 with TRBJ1-1, with 7 bases that match TRBD1. CDR3 size: 14 residues. Looked up from germline, CDR1 is MGHDK and CDR2 is SYGVNS. Trimming took 5 bases from V and 4 from J; bases not matched to a gene: 7. Here the CDR3 DNA reads TGTGCCAGCAGTTGGGGCAGGGGGATCACTGAAGCTTTCTTT. It is translated as CASSWGRGITEAFF.

V and J are TRBV27 and TRBJ1-2; possible D gene TRBD1, 5 bases. Trimming took 5 bases from V and 0 from J, leaving 10 bases between them. The CDR3 extends over 14 amino acids. Per germline, CDR1 MNHEY and CDR2 SMNVEV (reference sequence). The CDR3 sequence: CASSVGHSNYGYTF. The CDR3 DNA sequence: TGTGCCAGCAGTGTCGGACACTCTAACTATGGCTACACCTTC.

A single count supports this clone. The gene calls are TRBV7-2 and TRBJ2-7; 8 bases match TRBD1. The CDR3 loop spans 15 amino acids. CDR1 and CDR2 from the germline V gene are SGHTA and FQGNSA. V lost 8 bases and J lost 2; bases outside the gene matches: 11. The DNA for the CDR3 is TGTGCCAGCTCCCAGGGGGCAGGGGTGGCCTACGAGCAGTACTTC. It encodes CASSQGAGVAYEQYF.

In its sample, this clone was seen once. The gene calls are TRBV10-2 and TRBJ2-3; D gene uncertain. The germline V gene has CDR1 WSHSY and CDR2 SAAADI. This CDR3 has 14 residues. The V and J ends lost 0 bases and 2 bases respectively, with 6 bases between them. The CDR3 reads CASSESRFTDTQYF. Here the CDR3 DNA reads TGCGCCAGCAGTGAGTCCCGTTTCACAGATACGCAGTATTTT.

V usage is TRBV28 and J usage is TRBJ2-5, with 12 bases that match TRBD2. CDR1 and CDR2 (germline): MDHEN, SYDVKM. Trimming took 5 bases from V and 0 from J; bases not matched to a gene: 13. The CDR3 sequence is 19 residues long. This chain's CDR3 is CASSIRSGLAGSYQETQYF. CDR3 DNA sequence: TGTGCCAGCAGTATAAGATCAGGACTAGCGGGAAGTTACCAAGAGACCCAGTACTTC.

The J gene is TRBJ2-2, the V gene TRBV2; TRBD1 matches at 7 bases. J lost 2 bases, V lost 5 bases, and 11 bases had no gene match. In germline, CDR1 is SNHLY, CDR2 FYNNEI. The CDR3 has 17 amino acids. The CDR3 sequence: CASSQNDRVVNTGELFF. The CDR3 DNA reads as TGTGCCAGCAGTCAAAATGACAGGGTCGTAAACACCGGGGAGCTGTTTTTT.

This clone was detected once. V gene TRBV11-2 combines with J gene TRBJ2-1, with a tentative D call TRBD1 (6 bases). The CDR3 loop spans 15 amino acids. Germline CDR1 and CDR2: SGHAT and FQNNGV. The germline V and J ends were trimmed by 6 bases and 0 bases, with 12 bases remaining between them. DNA for the CDR3: TGTGCCAGCAGTTCCGACAGGAGCTCCTACAATGAGCAGTTCTTC. It yields the protein CASSSDRSSYNEQFF.

The V gene is TRBV28, the J gene TRBJ1-2; TRBD1 is a possible D gene (6 bases). The CDR3 contains 16 residues. The V gene lost 5 bases and the J gene lost 5 bases, with 21 bases spanning the gap. Germline assignment: CDR1 MDHEN and CDR2 SYDVKM. For the CDR3, the DNA is TGTGCCAGCAGTCCCCTGGCGGGGGCCCTCGGGTATGGCTACACCTTC. It codes for CASSPLAGALGYGYTF.

The genes are TRBV7-8 and TRBJ2-1; TRBD2 matches 12 bases. In germline, CDR1 is SGHVS, CDR2 FQNEAQ. The V and J ends lost 0 bases and 13 bases, in that order; junction bases with no gene match: 19. This CDR3 is built from 19 residues. The CDR3 nucleotides read TGTGCCAGCAGCTTAGCGAGGGCCCCAGGGGGGACTAGCGGGCGGTATCAGTTCTTC. Amino acid sequence: CASSLARAPGGTSGRYQFF.

In nucleotides, the CDR3 is TGTGCCAGCAGCCCTACTTCGTCTAGCGCAGATACGCAGTATTTT. Residues: CASSPTSSSADTQYF. The genes are TRBV7-3 and TRBJ2-3; possibly TRBD2 for D (6 bases). This CDR3 is built from 15 residues. Deletions cut 5 bases from V and 4 bases from J, with 16 bases between. Germline CDR1 reads SGHTA; CDR2 reads FQGTGA.

V and J are TRBV3-1 (or the pseudogene TRBV3-2) and TRBJ2-3; D is possibly TRBD1 (6 bases). Germline CDR1 and CDR2: LGHDT and YNNKEL (reference sequence). Trimming stripped 7 bases from V and 6 bases from J, with 20 bases between. The CDR3 contains 15 residues. The CDR3 here is CASKQAGAQYDTQYF. The CDR3 DNA reads TGTGCCAGCAAGCAGGCAGGGGCGCAGTACGATACGCAGTATTTT.

The chain recombines TRBV24-1 with TRBJ2-7; 8 nucleotides match TRBD1. Looked up from germline, CDR1 is KGHDR and CDR2 is SFDVKD. The CDR3 has 18 residues. The junction had 17 bases not matched to a gene; V was cut back by 5 bases and J by 3 bases. CDR3 in amino acids: CATSGNRGAGGFVYEQYF. In DNA form, the CDR3 reads TGTGCCACCAGTGGGAACAGGGGGGCAGGGGGATTCGTCTACGAGCAGTACTTC.

The rearrangement joins TRBV2 to TRBJ1-6; 10 bases line up with TRBD1. Germline V lookup: CDR1 SNHLY, CDR2 FYNNEI. The CDR3 loop spans 18 amino acids. Trimming took 4 bases from V and 7 from J; bases not matched to a gene: 13. Written as DNA, the CDR3 is TGTGCCAGCAGTGTGGGGACAGGGGCCAGTTACTGGAATTCACCCCTCCACTTT. This gives the protein CASSVGTGASYWNSPLHF. The full variable domain, its missing parts supplied by reference TRBV2 and TRBJ1-6, is EPEVTQTPSHQVTQMGQEVILRCVPISNHLYFYWYRQILGQKVEFLVSFYNNEISEKSEIFDDQFSVERPDGSNFTLKIRSTKLEDSAMYFCASSVGTGASYWNSPLHFGNGTRLTVT.

The chain combines TRBV19 with TRBJ1-2; D is perhaps TRBD1 (6 bases). The CDR3 consists of 13 residues. CDR1 is LNHDA, CDR2 SQIVND, per germline (reference sequence). Trimming cost V 6 bases and J 4 bases, with 12 bases left between them. CDR3 region: CASRIPGAYGYTF. CDR3 sequence (DNA): TGTGCCAGTAGAATACCAGGGGCCTATGGCTACACCTTC.